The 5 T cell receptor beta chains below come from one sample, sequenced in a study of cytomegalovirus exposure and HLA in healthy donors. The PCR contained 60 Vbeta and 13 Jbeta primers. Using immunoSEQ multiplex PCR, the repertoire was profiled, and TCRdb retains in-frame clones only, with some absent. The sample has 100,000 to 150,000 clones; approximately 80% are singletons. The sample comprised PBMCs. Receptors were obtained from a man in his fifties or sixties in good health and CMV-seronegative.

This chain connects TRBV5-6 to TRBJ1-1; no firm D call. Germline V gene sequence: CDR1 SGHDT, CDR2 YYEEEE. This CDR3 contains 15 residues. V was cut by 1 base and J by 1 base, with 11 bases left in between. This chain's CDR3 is CASSLWPIPNTEAFF. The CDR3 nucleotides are TGTGCCAGCAGCTTGTGGCCGATTCCGAACACTGAAGCTTTCTTT.

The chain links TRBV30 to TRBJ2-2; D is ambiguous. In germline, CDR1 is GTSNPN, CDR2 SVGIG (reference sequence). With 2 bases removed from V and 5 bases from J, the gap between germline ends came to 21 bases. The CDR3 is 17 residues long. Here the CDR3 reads CAWSSTRTFRRTGELFF. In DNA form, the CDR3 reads TGTGCCTGGAGTTCGACTCGAACGTTCAGAAGGACCGGGGAGCTGTTTTTT. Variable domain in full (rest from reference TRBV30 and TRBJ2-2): SQTIHQWPATLVQPVGSPLSLECTVEGTSNPNLYWYRQAAGRGLQLLFYSVGIGQISSEVPQNLSASRPQDRQFILSSKKLLLSDSGFYLCAWSSTRTFRRTGELFFGEGSRLTVL.

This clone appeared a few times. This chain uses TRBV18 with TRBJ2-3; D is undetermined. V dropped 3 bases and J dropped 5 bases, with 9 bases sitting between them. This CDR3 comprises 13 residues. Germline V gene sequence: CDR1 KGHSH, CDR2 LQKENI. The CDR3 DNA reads TGTGCCAGCTCACCCAGTAGCCGAGATACGCAGTATTTT. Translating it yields CASSPSSRDTQYF.

The CDR3 nucleotides read TGCGCCAGCAGCTTGACGGGACAGGGAGTGAACACTGAAGCTTTCTTT. It translates to CASSLTGQGVNTEAFF. The chain uses TRBV5-1 and TRBJ1-1, with 9 nucleotides matching TRBD1. This CDR3 is 16 amino acids long. The V segment lost 1 base and the J segment 0 bases; nucleotides outside the gene matches: 4. Germline lookup yields CDR1 SGHRS and CDR2 YFSETQ.

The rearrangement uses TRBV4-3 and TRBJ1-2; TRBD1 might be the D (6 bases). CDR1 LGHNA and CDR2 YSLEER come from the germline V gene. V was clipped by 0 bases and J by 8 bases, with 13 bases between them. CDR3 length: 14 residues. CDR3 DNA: TGCGCCAGCAGCCAAGATCTGGGGGACATAGGCTACACCTTC. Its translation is CASSQDLGDIGYTF.